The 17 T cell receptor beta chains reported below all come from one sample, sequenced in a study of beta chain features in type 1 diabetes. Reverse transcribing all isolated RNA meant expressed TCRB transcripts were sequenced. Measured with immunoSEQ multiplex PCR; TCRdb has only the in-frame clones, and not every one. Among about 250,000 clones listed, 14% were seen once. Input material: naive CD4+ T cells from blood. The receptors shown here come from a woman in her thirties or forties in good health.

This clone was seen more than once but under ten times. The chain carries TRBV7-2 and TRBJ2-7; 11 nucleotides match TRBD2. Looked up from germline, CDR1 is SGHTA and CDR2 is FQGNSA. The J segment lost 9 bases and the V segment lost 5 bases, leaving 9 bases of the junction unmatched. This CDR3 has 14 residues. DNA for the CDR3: TGTGCCAGCAGCAGCGAACTAGCGGGGGTGTTGCAGTACTTC. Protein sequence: CASSSELAGVLQYF.

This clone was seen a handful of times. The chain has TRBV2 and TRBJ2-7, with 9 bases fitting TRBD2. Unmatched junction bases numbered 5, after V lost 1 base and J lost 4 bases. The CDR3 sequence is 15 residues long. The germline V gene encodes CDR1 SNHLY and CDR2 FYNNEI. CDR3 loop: CASSEDGLAGYEQYF. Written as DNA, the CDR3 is TGTGCCAGCAGTGAAGATGGCCTAGCGGGGTACGAGCAGTACTTC.

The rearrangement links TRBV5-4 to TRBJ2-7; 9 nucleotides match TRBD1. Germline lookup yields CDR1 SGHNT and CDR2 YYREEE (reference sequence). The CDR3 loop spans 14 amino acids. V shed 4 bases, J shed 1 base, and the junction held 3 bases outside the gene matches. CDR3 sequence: CASSRGQGSYEQYF. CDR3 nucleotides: TGTGCCAGCAGCCGGGGACAGGGTTCCTACGAGCAGTACTTC.

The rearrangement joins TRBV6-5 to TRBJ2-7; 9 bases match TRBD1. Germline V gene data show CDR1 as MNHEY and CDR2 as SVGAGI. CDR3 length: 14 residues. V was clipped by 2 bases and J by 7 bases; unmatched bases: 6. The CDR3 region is CASSYPGQGGEQYF. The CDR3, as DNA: TGTGCCAGCAGTTACCCGGGACAGGGAGGGGAGCAGTACTTC.

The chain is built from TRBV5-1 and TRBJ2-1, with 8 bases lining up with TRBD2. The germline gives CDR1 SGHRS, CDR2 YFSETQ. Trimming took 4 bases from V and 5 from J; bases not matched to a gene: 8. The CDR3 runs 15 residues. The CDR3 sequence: CASSRGKAGDNEQFF. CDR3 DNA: TGCGCCAGCAGCCGCGGCAAAGCGGGGGACAATGAGCAGTTCTTC.

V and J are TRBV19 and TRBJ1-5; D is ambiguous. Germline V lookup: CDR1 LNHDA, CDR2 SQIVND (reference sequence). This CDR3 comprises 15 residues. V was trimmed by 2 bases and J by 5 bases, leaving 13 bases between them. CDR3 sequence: CASSISGGLDQPQHF. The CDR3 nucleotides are TGTGCCAGTAGTATAAGCGGCGGGCTTGATCAGCCCCAGCATTTT.

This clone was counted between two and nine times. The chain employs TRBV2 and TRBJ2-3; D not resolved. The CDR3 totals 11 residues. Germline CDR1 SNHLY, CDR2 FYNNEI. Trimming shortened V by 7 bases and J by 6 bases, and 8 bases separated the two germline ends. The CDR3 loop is CASNVADTQYF. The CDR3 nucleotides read TGTGCCAGCAACGTGGCTGATACGCAGTATTTT.

CDR3 region: CASSVFATGNEKLFF. The CDR3 nucleotides read TGTGCCAGCAGCGTATTCGCGACGGGTAATGAAAAACTGTTTTTT. This chain connects TRBV2 to TRBJ1-4, with D uncertain. V lost 6 bases, J lost 4 bases, and 15 bases lay in between. Germline-derived CDR1 and CDR2 are SNHLY and FYNNEI. The CDR3 has 15 amino acids.

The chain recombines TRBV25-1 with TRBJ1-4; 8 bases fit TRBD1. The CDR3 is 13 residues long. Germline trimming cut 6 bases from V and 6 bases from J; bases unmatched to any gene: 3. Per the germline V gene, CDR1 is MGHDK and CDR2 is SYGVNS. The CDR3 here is CASRDRADEKLFF. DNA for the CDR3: TGTGCCAGCAGGGACAGGGCGGATGAAAAACTGTTTTTT.

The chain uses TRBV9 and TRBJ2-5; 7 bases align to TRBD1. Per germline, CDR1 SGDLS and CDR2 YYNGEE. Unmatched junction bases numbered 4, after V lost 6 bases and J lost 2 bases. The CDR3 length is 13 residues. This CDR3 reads CASTRDRQETQYF. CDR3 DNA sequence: TGTGCCAGCACCCGGGACAGACAAGAGACCCAGTACTTC.

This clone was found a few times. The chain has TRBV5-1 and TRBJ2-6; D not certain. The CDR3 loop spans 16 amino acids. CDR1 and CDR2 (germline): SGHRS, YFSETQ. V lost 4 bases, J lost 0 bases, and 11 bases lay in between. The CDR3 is CASSPPTDSGANVLTF. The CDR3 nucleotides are TGCGCCAGCAGCCCACCTACAGACTCTGGGGCCAACGTCCTGACTTTC.

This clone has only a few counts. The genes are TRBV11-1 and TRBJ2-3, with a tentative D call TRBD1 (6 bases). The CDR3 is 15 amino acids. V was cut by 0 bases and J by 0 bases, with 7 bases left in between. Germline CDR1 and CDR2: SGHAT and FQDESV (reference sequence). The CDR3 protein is CASSLAGASTDTQYF. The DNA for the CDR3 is TGTGCCAGCAGCTTAGCGGGGGCTAGCACAGATACGCAGTATTTT.

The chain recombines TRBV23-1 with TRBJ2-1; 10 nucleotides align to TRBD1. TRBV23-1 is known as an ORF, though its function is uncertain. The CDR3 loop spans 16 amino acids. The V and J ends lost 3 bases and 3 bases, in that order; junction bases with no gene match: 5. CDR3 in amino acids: CASSQRQGAFYNEQFF. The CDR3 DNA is TGCGCCAGCAGTCAGCGACAGGGGGCTTTCTACAATGAGCAGTTCTTC.

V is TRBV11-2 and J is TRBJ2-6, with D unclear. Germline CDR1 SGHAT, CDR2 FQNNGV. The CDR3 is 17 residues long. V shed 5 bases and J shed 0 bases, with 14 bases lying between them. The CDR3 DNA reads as TGTGCCAGCAGCAGCCCCCCTATAGACTCTGGGGCCAACGTCCTGACTTTC. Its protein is CASSSPPIDSGANVLTF.

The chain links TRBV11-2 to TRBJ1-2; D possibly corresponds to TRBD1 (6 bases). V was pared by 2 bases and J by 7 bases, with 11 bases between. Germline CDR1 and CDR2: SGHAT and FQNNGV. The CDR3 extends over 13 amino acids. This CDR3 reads CASSLPQGGGYTF. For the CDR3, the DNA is TGTGCCAGCAGCTTACCACAGGGTGGTGGCTACACCTTC. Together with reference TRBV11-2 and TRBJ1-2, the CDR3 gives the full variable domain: EAGVAQSPRYKIIEKRQSVAFWCNPISGHATLYWYQQILGQGPKLLIQFQNNGVVDDSQLPKDRFSAERLKGVDSTLKIQPAKLEDSAVYLCASSLPQGGGYTFGSGTRLTVV.

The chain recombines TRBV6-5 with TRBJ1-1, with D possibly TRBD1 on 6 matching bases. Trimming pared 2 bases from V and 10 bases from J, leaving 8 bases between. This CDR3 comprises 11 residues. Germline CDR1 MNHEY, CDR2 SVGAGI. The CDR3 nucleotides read TGTGCCAGCAGTTACACAGGGCGAGCTTTCTTT. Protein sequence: CASSYTGRAFF.

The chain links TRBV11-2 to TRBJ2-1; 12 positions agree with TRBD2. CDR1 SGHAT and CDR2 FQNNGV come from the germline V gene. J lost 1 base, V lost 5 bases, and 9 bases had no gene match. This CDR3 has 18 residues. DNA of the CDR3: TGTGCCAGCAGCCCGACCCCGACTAGCGGGGGTTCCTACAATGAGCAGTTCTTC. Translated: CASSPTPTSGGSYNEQFF.